This TCR beta chain was found in a study of T cell repertoires in cytomegalovirus infection (dated by TCRdb to the late 2010s). Describing the broader study: Recently identified HLA-C-restricted CMV epitopes, whose presentation resists viral immunomodulation, were targeted by peptide stimulations together with well-studied HLA-B-restricted epitopes. Because public TCR beta signatures pointed to carriage of CMV infection together with the matching HLA type, the HLA type of each donor mattered for the analysis. Points the paper makes about the study in general: Carriers of CMV infection plus the relevant HLA type were discriminated by the cumulative frequency of public TCR beta family members in the study cohort and in an independent approximately 340-donor cohort. The ex vivo response was dominated by HLA-C-restricted CMV-specific TCR beta clonotypes, which also provided the single most frequent clonotype in two of eight donors.

The sequencing machine was an Illumina HiSeq 1500. TCRdb trimmed public reads at Q25 via fastp, called clones via MiXCR and kept in-frame beta chains. All rows with the same CDR3 protein become a single entry with the most common DNA and genes. The sample contains about 830,000 distinct CDR3 sequences, about 31% of them found a single time. Jointly, the top ten make up roughly an eighth of the sample. In this sample, this clonotype turned up a few times. Its target antigen remains unknown. Nothing much larger sits one base from this clone, and base qualities are not available. The CDR3 spans 18 residues, from the cysteine through the phenylalanine. CDR3 DNA only is kept here, 54 bases in frame from base 1. V drops 4 bases and J drops 0 bases, leaving 19 bases in between. From a lookup of the germline V gene, CDR1 and CDR2 are SGHVS and FQNEAQ. The treatment or condition label, as the study defines it: in vitro stimulation with specific CMV peptide epitopes to enrich CMV-specific T cells.

The sequence derives from a human donor in good health (CMV status not recorded). Some clones in this sample may be carry-over from other donors' samples. Recombination linked TRBV7-8 to TRBJ2-4; no D segment can be confidently identified. The sample in question was cultured CD8+ T cells from PBMCs, obtained from culture after CMV antigen stimulation. The nucleotide sequence reads as follows: TGTGCCAGCAGCTCTAAACTGACCGGGTCTCCAGCCAAAAACATTCAGTACTTC. Its protein is CASSSKLTGSPAKNIQYF.